These T cell receptor beta chains were read from a single sample in a study of vaccination and CD4 T cells after COVID-19. TCRdb reprocessed the PCR reads with MiXCR, giving one entry per CDR3 protein. The sample records 14,000 or so distinct CDR3 sequences, approximately 21% being singletons. Antigen specificity for these receptors is unknown. The sample was cultured CD4+ T cells from blood. The receptors come from a human donor with COVID-19. The CDR3 runs from the conserved cysteine through the conserved F or W. The order of the fields is J gene, V gene, clone size, CDR3 protein. Clone size is given for some rows only: seen once, a few or many times, or a class if the clone is expanded.

>TRBJ1-1|TRBV15|few
CATSRDMGTEAFF
>TRBJ2-3|TRBV4-1|-
CASSLGGGTQYF
>TRBJ2-5|TRBV20-1|few
CSARRGELQETQYF
>TRBJ1-3|TRBV6-1|few
CASSYQGVSSGNTIYF
>TRBJ1-2|TRBV5-4|few
CASSFRTSYGYTF
>TRBJ2-5|TRBV9|-
CASSQDVAGETQYF
>TRBJ2-2|TRBV7-8|-
CASSHGQNTGELFF
>TRBJ2-5|TRBV28|-
CASSFSVGETQYF
>TRBJ1-4|TRBV28|-
CASSLNAGMSEKLFF
>TRBJ2-2|TRBV4-1|-
CASSQDLSHHTGELFF
>TRBJ2-7|TRBV11-2|-
CASSPQGREQYF
>TRBJ2-1|TRBV20-1|-
CSARSGTSGGANEQFF
>TRBJ2-1|TRBV6-2/TRBV6-3|-
CASRLSGGAYNEQFF
>TRBJ1-1|TRBV21-1|medium-sized
CASSAARQPSFTEAFF
>TRBJ2-5|TRBV20-1|few
CSASSTGTAQETQYF
>TRBJ1-1|TRBV27|few
CASSLFSGNTEAFF
>TRBJ2-3|TRBV4-1|few
CASIPRRGDSSTDTQYF
>TRBJ2-7|TRBV6-1|few
CASGLAGAGEQYF
>TRBJ1-2|TRBV15|medium-sized
CATSRGGKTNYGYTF
>TRBJ1-5|TRBV7-9|-
CASSLRDNQQLSNPPQHF
>TRBJ2-6|TRBV6-1|few
CASRPGGGGANVLTF
>TRBJ2-1|TRBV5-1|-
CASSFIGLAGGFYNEQFF
>TRBJ2-2|TRBV7-6|few
CASSLGSFANTGELFF
>TRBJ2-5|TRBV24-1|-
CATQRGGKYQETQYF
>TRBJ2-5|TRBV30|few
CAWSGGVQETQYF
>TRBJ2-5|TRBV9|-
CASTKTGQGARETQYF
>TRBJ2-5|TRBV7-6|-
CASSPPTSGGQRKETQYF
>TRBJ2-1|TRBV19|-
CASSSASGLNEQFF
>TRBJ2-3|TRBV12-3/TRBV12-4|-
CASSLRVDPFTDTQYF
>TRBJ1-1|TRBV6-1|-
CASRRLGNTEAFF
>TRBJ1-4|TRBV20-1|few
CSARHSRNEKLFF
>TRBJ2-2|TRBV6-1|medium-sized
CATTGQGAAGELFF
>TRBJ1-5|TRBV12-3/TRBV12-4|-
CASSPDSYNQPQHF
>TRBJ1-5|TRBV2|few
CASRSNGNQPQHF
>TRBJ1-1|TRBV6-5|-
CASSYRIMNTEAFF
>TRBJ2-1|TRBV20-1|-
CSARPSSYNEQFF
>TRBJ1-5|TRBV20-1|few
CSARDYDRPINQPQHF
>TRBJ2-7|TRBV6-9|-
CASSNRGTQGESAYEQYF
>TRBJ1-5|TRBV6-1|-
CATGFRWPQHF
>TRBJ1-2|TRBV6-1|medium-sized
CASSEVNGGIYGYTF
>TRBJ1-5|TRBV4-1|medium-sized
CASSQEWARGGQPQHF
>TRBJ1-2|TRBV6-5|medium-sized
CASSSSSANYGYTF
>TRBJ1-5|TRBV20-1|-
CSARDIVYSNQPQHF
>TRBJ2-3|TRBV7-2|few
CASSSGTSGGPDTQYF
>TRBJ1-6|TRBV7-2|few
CASSLIENSPLHF
>TRBJ2-2|TRBV11-3|-
CASSSSGVIAGELFF